This T cell receptor (beta chain) was sequenced for a study of cytomegalovirus exposure and HLA in healthy donors. Overall study results and limits: Segments of the TCR beta V type were, in most cases, productive about 90% or about 30% of the time in an earlier analysis.

Amplification used 60 Vbeta primers and 13 Jbeta primers. The table came from immunoSEQ multiplex PCR; TCRdb's copy has only in-frame clones and leaves some out. The repertoire consists of around 50,000 clones, with just under 85% occurring once and the leading ten covering around 2.8%. This clone was seen just once. What it recognizes is unknown. V gave up 6 bases and J gave up 1 base; unmatched junction bases: 7. The CDR3 is made up of 15 amino acids. CDR1 is SEHNR, CDR2 FQNEAQ, per germline (reference sequence). This chain links TRBV7-9 with TRBJ2-5, with 8 bases matching TRBD2. The TCR comes from a man aged 50-59 years in good health and CMV-seronegative. Source material: PBMCs. CDR3 sequence (DNA): TGTGCCAGCAGTTACACTAGCGGTATCCAAGAGACCCAGTACTTC. Encoded protein: CASSYTSGIQETQYF.